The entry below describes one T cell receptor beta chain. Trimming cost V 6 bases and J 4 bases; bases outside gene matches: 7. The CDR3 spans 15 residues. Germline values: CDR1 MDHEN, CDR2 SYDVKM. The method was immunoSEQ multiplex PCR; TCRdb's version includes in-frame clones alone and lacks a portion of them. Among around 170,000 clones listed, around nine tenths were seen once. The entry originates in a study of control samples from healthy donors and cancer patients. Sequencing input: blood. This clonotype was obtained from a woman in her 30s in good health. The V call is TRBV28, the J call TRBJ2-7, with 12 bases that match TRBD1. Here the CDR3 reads CASSPRDRGRYEQYF. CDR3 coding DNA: TGTGCCAGCAGCCCTCGGGACAGGGGGCGTTACGAGCAGTACTTC.